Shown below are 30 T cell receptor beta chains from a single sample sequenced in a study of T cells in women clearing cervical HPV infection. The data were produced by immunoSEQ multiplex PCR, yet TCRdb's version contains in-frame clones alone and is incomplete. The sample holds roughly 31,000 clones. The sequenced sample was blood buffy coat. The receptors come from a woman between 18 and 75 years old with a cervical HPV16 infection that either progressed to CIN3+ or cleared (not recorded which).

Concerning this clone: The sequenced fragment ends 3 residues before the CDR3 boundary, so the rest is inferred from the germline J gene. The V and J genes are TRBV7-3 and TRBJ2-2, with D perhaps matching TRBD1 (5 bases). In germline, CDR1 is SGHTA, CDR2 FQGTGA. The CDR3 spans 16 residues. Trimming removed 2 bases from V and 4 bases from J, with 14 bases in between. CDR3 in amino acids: CASSLGSGPGTGELFF. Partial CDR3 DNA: TGTGCCAGCAGCTTAGGGTCAGGGCCGGGCACCGGGGAG.

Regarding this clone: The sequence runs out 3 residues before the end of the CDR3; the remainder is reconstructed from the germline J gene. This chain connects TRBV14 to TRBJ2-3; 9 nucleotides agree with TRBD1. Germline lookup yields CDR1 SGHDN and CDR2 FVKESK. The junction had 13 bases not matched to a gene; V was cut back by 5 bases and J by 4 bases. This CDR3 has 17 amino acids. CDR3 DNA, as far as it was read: TGTGCCAGCAGCTTTAGCTTGGACAGGGGCTTAGCAGATACG. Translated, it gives CASSFSLDRGLADT. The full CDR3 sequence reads CASSFSLDRGLADTQYF.

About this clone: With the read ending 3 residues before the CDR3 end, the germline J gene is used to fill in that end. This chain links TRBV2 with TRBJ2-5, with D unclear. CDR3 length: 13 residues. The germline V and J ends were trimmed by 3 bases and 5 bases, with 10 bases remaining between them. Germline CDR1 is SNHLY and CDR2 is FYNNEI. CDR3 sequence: CASSDLGRETQYF. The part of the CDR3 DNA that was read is TGTGCCAGCAGTGATCTGGGCAGGGAGACC. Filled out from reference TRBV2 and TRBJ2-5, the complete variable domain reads EPEVTQTPSHQVTQMGQEVILRCVPISNHLYFYWYRQILGQKVEFLVSFYNNEISEKSEIFDDQFSVERPDGSNFTLKIRSTKLEDSAMYFCASSDLGRETQYFGPGTRLLVL.

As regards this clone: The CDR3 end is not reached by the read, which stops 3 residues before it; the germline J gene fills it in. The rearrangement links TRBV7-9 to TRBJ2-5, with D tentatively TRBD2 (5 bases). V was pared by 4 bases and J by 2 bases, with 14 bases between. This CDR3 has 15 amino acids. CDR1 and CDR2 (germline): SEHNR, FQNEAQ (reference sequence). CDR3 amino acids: CASSYPSGGQETQYF. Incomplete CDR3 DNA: TGTGCCAGCAGCTACCCGAGCGGTGGACAAGAGACC.

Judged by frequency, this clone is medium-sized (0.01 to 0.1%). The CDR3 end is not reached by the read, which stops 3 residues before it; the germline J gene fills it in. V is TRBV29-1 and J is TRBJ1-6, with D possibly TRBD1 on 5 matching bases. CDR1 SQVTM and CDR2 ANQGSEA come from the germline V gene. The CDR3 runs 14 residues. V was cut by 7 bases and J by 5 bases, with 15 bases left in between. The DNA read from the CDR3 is TGCAGCGCGCGATTGGGGCTCGATAATTCACCC. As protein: CSARLGLDNSP. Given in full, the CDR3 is CSARLGLDNSPLHF.

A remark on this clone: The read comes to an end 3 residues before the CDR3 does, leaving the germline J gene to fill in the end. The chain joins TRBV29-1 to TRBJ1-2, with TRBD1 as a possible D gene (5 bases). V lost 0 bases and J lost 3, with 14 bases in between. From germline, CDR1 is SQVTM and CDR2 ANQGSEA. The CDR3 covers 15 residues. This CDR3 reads CSVEDVRDGDYGYTF. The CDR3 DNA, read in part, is TGCAGCGTTGAAGATGTCAGGGATGGGGACTATGGC.

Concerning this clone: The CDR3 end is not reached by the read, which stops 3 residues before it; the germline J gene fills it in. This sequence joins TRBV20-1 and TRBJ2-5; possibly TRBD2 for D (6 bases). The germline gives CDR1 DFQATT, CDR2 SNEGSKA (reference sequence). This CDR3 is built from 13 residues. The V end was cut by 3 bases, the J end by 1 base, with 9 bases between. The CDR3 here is CSASKTSQETQYF. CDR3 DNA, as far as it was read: TGCAGTGCTAGTAAGACTAGCCAAGAGACC.

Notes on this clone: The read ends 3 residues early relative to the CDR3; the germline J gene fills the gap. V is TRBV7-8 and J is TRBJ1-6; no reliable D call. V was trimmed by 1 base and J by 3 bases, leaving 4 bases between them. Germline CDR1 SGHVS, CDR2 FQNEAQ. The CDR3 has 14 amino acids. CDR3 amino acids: CASSLVLYNSPLHF. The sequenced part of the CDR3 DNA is TGTGCCAGCAGCTTAGTCCTCTATAATTCACCC.

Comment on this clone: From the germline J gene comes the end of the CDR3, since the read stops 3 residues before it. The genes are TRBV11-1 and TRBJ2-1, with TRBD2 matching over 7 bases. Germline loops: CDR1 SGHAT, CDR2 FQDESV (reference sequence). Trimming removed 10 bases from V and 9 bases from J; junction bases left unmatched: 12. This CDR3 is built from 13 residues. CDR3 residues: CATGLGLFGEQFF. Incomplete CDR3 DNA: TGTGCCACCGGACTAGGGCTGTTTGGTGAG.

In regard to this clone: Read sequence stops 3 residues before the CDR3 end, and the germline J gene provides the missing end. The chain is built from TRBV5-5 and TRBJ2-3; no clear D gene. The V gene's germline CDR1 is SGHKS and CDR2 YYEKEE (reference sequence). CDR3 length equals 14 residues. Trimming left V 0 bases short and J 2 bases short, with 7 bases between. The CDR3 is CASSLGPNTDTQYF. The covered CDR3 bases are TGTGCCAGCAGCTTGGGCCCTAACACAGATACG.

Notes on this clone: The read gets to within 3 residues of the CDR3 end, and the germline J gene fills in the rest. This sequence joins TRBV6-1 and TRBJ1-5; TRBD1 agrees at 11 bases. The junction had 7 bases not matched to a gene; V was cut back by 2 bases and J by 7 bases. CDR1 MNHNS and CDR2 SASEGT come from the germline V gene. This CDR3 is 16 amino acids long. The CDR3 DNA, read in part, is TGTGCCAGCAGTGAACCGGGACAGGGGGTAGGGCAGCCC. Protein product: CASSEPGQGVGQP. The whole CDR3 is CASSEPGQGVGQPQHF.

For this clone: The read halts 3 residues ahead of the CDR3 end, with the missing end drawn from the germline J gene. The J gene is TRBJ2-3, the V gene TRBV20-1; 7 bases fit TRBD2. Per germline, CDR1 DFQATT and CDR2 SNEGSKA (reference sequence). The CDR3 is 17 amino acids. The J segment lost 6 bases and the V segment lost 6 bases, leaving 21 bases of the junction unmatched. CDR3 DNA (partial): TGCAGTGCCGGCTCTGTGCGGGCGGGAGTTAGATGGGATACG. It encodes CSAGSVRAGVRWDT. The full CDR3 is CSAGSVRAGVRWDTQYF.

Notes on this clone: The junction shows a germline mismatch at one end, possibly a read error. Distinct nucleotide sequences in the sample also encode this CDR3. The sequenced part of the CDR3 DNA is TGTGCCAGCAGCGAACCGGGACAGGGACTGGTAGCCGGAAACACT. This sequence encodes CASSEPGQGLVAGNT. The complete CDR3 protein is CASSEPGQGLVAGNTIYF. The chain joins TRBV13 to TRBJ1-3; 9 bases map to TRBD1. The read ends 3 residues shy of where the CDR3 ends; the end is completed using the germline J gene. The CDR3 totals 18 residues. Germline V lookup: CDR1 PRHDT, CDR2 FYEKMQ (reference sequence).

CDR3 in amino acids: CSASKESGISDTQYF. The sequenced CDR3 bases are TGCAGTGCTAGTAAAGAAAGCGGGATCTCTGATACG. The rearrangement uses TRBV20-1 and TRBJ2-3; 7 bases match TRBD2. The read finishes 3 residues shy of the CDR3 end, and the germline J gene is used to complete it. Germline V gene lookup returns CDR1 DFQATT and CDR2 SNEGSKA (reference sequence). This CDR3 spans 15 amino acids. V was pared by 3 bases and J by 6 bases, with 12 bases of the junction left unmatched.

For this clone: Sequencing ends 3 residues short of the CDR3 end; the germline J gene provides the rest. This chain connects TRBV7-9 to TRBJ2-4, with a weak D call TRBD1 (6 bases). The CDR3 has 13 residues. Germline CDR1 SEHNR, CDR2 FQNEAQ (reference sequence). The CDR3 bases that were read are TGTGCCAGCAGCGCGGCTAACAGGGACGGT. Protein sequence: CASSAANRDG. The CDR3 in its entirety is CASSAANRDGQYF.

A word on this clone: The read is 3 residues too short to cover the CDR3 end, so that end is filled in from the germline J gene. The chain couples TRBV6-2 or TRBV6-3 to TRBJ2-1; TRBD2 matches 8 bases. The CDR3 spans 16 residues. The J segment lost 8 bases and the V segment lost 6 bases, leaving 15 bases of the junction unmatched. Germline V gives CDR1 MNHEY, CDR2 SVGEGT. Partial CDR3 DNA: TGTGCCAGCAGCCGCCGGGCTCTAGCGGGCGGCGATGAG. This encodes CASSRRALAGGDE. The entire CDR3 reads CASSRRALAGGDEQFF.

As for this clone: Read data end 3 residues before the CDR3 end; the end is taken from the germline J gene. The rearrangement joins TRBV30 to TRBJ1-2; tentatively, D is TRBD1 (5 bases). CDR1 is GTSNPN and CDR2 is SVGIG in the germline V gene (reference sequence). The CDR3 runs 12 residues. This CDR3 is CARHEGYQGYTF. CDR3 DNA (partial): TGTGCCCGACATGAGGGGTACCAGGGC.

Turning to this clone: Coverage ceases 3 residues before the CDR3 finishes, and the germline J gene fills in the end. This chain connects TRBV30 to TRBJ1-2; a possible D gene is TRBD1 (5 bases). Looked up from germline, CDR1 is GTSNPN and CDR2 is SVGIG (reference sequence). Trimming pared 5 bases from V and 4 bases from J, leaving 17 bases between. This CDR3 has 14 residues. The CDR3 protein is CAWGLTGAIYGYTF. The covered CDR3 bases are TGTGCCTGGGGTCTCACAGGCGCAATCTATGGC.

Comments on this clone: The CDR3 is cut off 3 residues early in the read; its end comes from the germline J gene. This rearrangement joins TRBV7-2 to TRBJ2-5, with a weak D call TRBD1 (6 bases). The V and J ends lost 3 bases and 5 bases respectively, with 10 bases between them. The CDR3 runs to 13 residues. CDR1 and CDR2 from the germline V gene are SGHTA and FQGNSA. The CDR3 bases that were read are TGTGCCAGCAGCTTCCCAGGGGAGGAGACC. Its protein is CASSFPGEET. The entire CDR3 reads CASSFPGEETQYF.

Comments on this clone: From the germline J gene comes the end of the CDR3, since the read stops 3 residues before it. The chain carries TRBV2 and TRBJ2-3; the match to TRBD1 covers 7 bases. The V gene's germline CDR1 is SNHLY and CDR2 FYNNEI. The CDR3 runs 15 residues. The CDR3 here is CASSAGGNSNQPQYF. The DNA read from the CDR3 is TGTGCCAGCAGCGCAGGGGGTAATAGCAATCAGCCG.

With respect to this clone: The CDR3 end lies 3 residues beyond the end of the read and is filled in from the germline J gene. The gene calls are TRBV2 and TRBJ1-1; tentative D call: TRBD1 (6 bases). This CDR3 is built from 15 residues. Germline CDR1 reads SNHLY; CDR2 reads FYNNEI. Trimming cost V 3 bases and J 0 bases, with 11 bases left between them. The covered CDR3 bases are TGTGCCAGCAGTGAGGTCAGGGGCCTGAACACTGAA. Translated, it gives CASSEVRGLNTE. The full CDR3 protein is CASSEVRGLNTEAFF.

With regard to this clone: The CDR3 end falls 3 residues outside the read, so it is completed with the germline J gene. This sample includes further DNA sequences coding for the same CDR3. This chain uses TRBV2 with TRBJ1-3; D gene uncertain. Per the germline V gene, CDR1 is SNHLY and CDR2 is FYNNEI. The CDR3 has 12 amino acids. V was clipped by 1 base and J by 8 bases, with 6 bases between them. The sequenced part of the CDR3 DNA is TGTGCCAGCAGTGAAGGGCCTGACACC. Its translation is CASSEGPDT. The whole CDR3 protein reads CASSEGPDTIYF.

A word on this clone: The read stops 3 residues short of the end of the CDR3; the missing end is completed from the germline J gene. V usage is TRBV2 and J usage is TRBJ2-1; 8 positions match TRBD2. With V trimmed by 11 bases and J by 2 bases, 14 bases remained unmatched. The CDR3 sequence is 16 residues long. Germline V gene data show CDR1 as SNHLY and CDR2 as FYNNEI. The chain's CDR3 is CAGISGGRGTYNEQFF. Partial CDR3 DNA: TGTGCCGGCATCTCGGGGGGGCGGGGGACCTACAATGAG.

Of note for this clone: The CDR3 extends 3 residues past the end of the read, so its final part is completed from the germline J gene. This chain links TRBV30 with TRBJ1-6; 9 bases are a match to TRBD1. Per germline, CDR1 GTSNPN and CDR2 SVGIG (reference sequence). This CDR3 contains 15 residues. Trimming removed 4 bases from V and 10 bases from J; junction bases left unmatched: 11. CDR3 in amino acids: CAWTPGQGLISPLHF. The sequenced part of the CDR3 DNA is TGTGCCTGGACCCCGGGACAGGGCCTAATATCACCC.

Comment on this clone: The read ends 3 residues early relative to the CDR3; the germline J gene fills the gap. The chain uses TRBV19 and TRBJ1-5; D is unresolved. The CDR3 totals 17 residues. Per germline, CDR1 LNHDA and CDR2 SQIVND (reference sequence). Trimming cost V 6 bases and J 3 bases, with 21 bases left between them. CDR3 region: CASSAEAGRRSNQPQHF. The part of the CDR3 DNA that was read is TGTGCCAGTAGCGCTGAGGCAGGCAGAAGGTCCAATCAGCCC.

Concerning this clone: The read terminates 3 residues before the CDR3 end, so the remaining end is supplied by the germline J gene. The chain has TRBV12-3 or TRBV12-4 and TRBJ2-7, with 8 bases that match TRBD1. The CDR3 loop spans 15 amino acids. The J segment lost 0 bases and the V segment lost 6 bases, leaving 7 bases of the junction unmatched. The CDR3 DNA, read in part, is TGTGCCAGCAGCCGGGGACAGGAACTCTCCTACGAG. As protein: CASSRGQELSYE. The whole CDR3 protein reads CASSRGQELSYEQYF.

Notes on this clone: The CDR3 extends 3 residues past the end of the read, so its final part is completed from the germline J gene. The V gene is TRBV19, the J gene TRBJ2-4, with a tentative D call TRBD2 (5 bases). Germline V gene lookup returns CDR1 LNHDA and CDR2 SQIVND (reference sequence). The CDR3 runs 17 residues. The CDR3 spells CASTGSSGQTALYGQYF. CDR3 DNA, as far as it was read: TGTGCCAGTACAGGTTCCAGCGGCCAGACCGCTCTCTATGGT.

The DNA read from the CDR3 is TGTGCCTGGAGTAATCAGGGCTTCTATGGC. It yields the protein CAWSNQGFYG. From start to end, the CDR3 is CAWSNQGFYGYTF. The genes are TRBV30 and TRBJ1-2; D possibly corresponds to TRBD1 (5 bases). With the read ending 3 residues before the CDR3 end, the germline J gene is used to fill in that end. V was cut by 2 bases and J by 4 bases, with 11 bases left in between. Germline assignment: CDR1 GTSNPN and CDR2 SVGIG (reference sequence). CDR3 size: 13 residues. The full variable domain, its missing parts supplied by reference TRBV30 and TRBJ1-2, is SQTIHQWPATLVQPVGSPLSLECTVEGTSNPNLYWYRQAAGRGLQLLFYSVGIGQISSEVPQNLSASRPQDRQFILSSKKLLLSDSGFYLCAWSNQGFYGYTFGSGTRLTVV.

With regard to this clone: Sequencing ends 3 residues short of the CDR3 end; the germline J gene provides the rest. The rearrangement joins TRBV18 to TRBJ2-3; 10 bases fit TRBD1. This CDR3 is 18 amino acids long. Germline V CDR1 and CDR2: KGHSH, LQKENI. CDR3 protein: CASSPPQIRDRGRETQYF. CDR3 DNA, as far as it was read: TGTGCCAGCTCACCACCGCAAATCCGGGACAGGGGCCGGGAGACG.

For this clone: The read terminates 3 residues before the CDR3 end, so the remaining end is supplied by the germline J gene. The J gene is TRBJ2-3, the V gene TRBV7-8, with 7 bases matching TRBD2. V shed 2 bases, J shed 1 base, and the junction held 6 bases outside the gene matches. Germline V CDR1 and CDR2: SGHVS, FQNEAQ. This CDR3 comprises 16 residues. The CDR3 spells CASSLKAGLGTDTQYF. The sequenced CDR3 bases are TGTGCCAGCAGCTTAAAAGCGGGATTGGGCACAGATACG.